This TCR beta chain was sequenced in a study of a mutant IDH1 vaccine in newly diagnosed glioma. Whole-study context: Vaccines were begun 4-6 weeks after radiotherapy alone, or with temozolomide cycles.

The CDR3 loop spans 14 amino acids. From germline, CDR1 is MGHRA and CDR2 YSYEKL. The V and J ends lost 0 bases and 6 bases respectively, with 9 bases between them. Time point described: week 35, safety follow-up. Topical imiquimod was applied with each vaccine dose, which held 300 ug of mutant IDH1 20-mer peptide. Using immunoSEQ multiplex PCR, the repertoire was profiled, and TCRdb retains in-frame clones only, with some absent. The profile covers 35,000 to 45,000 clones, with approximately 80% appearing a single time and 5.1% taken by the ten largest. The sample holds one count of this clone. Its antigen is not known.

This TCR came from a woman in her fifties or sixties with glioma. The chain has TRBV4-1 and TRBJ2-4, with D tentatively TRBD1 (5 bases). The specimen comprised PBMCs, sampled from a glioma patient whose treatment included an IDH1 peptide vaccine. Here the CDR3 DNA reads TGCGCCAGCAGCCAAGATCGTGGGGCAAACATTCAGTACTTC. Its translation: CASSQDRGANIQYF.